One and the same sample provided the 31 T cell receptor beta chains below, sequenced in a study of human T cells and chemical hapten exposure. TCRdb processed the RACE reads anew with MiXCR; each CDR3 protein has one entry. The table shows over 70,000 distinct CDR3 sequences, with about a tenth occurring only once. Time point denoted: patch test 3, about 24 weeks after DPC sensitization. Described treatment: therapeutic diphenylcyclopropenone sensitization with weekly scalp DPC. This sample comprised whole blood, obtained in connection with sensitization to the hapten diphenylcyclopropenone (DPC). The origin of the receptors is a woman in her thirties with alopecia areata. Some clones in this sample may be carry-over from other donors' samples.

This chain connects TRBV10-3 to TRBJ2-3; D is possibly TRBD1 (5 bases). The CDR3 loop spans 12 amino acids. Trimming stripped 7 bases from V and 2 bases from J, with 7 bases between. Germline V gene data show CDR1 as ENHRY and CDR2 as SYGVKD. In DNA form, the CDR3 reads TGTGCCATCAAGGGGATCACAGATACGCAGTATTTT. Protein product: CAIKGITDTQYF.

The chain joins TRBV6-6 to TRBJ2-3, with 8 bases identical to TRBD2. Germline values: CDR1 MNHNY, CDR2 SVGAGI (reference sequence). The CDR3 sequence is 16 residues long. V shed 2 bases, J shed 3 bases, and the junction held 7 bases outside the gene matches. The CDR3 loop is CASSYEAGVATDTQYF. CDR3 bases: TGTGCCAGCAGTTACGAAGCGGGAGTTGCTACAGATACGCAGTATTTT.

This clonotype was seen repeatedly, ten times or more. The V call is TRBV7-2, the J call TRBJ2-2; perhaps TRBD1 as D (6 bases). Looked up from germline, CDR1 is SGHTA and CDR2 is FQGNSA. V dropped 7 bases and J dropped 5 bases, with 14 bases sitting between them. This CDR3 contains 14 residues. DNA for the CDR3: TGTGCCAGCACTGCGAGGGGGTATACCGGGGAGCTGTTTTTT. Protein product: CASTARGYTGELFF.

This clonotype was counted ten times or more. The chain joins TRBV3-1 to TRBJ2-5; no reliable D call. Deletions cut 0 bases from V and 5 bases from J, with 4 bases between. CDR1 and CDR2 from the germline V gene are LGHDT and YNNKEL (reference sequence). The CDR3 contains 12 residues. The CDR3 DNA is TGTGCCAGCAGCCAAGAGTCGGAGACCCAGTACTTC. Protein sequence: CASSQESETQYF.

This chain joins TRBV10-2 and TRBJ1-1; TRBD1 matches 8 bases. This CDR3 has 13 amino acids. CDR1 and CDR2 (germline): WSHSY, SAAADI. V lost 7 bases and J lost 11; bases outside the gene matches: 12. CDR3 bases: TGCGCCAGCACCGGACAGGGCGTAGAATTGGCTTTCTTT. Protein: CASTGQGVELAFF.

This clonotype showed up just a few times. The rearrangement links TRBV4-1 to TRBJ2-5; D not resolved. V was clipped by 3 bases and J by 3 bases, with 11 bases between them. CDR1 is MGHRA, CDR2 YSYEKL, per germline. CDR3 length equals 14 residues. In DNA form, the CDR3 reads TGCGCCAGCAGCCAGCCGAACAGCGAAGAGACCCAGTACTTC. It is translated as CASSQPNSEETQYF.

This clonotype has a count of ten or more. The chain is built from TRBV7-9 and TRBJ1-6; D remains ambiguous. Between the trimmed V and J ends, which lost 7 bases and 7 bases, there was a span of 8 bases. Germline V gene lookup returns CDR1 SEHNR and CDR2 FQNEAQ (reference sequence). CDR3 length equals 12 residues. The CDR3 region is CASNSANSPLHF. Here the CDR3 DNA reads TGTGCCAGCAATTCAGCGAATTCACCCCTCCACTTT.

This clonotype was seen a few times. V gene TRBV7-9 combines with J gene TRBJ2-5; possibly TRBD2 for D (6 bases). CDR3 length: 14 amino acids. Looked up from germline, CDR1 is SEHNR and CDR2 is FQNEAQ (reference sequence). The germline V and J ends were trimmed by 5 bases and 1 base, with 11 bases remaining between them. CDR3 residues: CASSNRDSQETQYF. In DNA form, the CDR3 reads TGTGCCAGCAGCAACCGGGACTCCCAAGAGACCCAGTACTTC.

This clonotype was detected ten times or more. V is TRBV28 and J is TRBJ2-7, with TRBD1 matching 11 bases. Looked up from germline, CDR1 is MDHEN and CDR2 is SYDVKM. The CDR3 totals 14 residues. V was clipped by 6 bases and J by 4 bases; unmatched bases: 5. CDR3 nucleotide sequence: TGTGCCAGCAGGGACAGGGGGCTATGGTACGAGCAGTACTTC. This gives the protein CASRDRGLWYEQYF.

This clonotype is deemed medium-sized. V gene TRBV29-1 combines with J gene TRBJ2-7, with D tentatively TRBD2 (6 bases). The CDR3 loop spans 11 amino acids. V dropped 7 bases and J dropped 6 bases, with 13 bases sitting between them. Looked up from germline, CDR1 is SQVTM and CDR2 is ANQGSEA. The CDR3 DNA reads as TGCAGCGCTACCCAGGGAGGCGAGCAGTACTTC. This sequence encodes CSATQGGEQYF.

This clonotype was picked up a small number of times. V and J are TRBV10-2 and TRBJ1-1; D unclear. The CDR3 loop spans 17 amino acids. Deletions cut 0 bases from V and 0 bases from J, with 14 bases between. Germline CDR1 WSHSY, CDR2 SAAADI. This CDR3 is CASSESLGSDMNTEAFF. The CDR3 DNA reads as TGCGCCAGCAGTGAGTCACTGGGCTCTGATATGAACACTGAAGCTTTCTTT.

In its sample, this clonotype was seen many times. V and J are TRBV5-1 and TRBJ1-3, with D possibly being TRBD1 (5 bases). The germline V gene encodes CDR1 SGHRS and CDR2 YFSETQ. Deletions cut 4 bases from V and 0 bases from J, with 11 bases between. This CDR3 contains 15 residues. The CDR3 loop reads CASSAGTDSGNTIYF. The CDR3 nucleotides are TGCGCCAGCAGCGCGGGGACCGACTCTGGAAACACCATATATTTT.

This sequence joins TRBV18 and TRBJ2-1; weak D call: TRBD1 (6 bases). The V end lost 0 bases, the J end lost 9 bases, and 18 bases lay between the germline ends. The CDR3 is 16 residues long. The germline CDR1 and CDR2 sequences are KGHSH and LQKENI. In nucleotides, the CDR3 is TGTGCCAGCTCACCACCGGGGGCAACAACCCGGGGTGAGCAGTTCTTC. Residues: CASSPPGATTRGEQFF.

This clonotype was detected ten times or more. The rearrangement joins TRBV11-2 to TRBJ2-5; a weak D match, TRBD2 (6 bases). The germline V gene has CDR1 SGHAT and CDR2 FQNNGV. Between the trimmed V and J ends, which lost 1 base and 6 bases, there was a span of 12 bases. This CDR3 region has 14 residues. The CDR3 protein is CASSLVGGSKTQYF. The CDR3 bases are TGTGCCAGCAGCTTAGTAGGAGGGTCAAAGACCCAGTACTTC.

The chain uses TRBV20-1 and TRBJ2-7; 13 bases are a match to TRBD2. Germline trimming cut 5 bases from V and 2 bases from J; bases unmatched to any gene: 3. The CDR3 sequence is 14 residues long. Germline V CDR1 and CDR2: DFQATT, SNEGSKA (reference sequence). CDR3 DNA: TGCAGTGCTTCCGGGACTAGCGGGACCTACGAGCAGTACTTC. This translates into CSASGTSGTYEQYF.

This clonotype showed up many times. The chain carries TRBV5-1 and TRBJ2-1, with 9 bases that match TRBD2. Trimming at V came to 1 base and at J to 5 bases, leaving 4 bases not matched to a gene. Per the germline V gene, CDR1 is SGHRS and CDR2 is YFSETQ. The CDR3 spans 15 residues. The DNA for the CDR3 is TGCGCCAGCAGCTTGTTAGCGGGGGCCAACAATGAGCAGTTCTTC. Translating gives CASSLLAGANNEQFF. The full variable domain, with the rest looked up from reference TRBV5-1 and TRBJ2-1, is KAGVTQTPRYLIKTRGQQVTLSCSPISGHRSVSWYQQTPGQGLQFLFEYFSETQRNKGNFPGRFSGRQFSNSRSEMNVSTLELGDSALYLCASSLLAGANNEQFFGPGTRLTVL.

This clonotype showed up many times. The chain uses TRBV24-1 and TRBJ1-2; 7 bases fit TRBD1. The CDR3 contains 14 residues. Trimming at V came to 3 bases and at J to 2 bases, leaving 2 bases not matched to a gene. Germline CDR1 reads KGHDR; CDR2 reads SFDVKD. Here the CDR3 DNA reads TGTGCCACCAGTGATCGGGACAGAAACTATGGCTACACCTTC. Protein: CATSDRDRNYGYTF.

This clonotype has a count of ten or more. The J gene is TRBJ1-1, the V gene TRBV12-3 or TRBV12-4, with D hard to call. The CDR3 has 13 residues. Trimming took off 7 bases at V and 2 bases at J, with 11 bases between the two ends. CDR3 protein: CASTQRRNTEAFF. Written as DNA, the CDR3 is TGTGCCAGCACCCAGAGACGCAACACTGAAGCTTTCTTT.

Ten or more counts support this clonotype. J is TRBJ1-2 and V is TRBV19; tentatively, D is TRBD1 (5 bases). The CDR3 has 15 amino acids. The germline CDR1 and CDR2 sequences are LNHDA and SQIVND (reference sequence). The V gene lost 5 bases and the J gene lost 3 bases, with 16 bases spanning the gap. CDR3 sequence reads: CASSSLQQVYYGYTF. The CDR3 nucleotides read TGTGCCAGTAGTTCTTTACAACAGGTTTACTATGGCTACACCTTC.

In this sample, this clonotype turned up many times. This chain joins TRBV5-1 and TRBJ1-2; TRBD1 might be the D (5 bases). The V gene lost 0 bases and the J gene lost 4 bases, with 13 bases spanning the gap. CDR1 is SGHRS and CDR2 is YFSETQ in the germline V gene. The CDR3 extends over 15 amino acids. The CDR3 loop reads CASSLETGSGYGYTF. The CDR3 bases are TGCGCCAGCAGCTTGGAAACAGGCTCGGGCTATGGCTACACCTTC.

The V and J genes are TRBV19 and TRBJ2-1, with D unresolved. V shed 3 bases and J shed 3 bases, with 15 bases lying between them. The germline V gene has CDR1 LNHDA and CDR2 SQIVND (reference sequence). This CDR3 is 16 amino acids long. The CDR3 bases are TGTGCCAGTAGTATTTATACCTCCGCCCTCTACAATGAGCAGTTCTTC. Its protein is CASSIYTSALYNEQFF.

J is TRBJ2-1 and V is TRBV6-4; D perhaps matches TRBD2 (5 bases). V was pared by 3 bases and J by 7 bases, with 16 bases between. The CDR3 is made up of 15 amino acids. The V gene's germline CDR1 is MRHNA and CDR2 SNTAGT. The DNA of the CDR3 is TGTGCCAGCAGTGAGGGGATACTAGGCGGGAATGAGCAGTTCTTC. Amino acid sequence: CASSEGILGGNEQFF.

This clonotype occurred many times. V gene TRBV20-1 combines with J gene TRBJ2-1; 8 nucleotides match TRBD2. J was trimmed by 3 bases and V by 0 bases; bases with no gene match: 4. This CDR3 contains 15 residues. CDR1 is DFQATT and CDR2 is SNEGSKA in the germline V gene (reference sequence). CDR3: CSAREGLAGYNEQFF. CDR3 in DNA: TGCAGTGCTAGAGAGGGGCTAGCGGGCTACAATGAGCAGTTCTTC.

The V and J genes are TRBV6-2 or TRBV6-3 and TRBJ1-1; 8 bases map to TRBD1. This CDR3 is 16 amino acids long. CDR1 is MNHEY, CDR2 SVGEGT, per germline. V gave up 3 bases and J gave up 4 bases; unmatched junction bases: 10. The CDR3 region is CASSYPRDRPSTEAFF. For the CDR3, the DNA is TGTGCCAGCAGTTATCCCCGGGACAGGCCGTCCACTGAAGCTTTCTTT.

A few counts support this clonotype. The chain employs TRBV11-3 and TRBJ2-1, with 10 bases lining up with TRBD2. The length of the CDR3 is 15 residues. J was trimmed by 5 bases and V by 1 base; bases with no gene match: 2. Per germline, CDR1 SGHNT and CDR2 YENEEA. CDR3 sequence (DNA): TGTGCCAGCAGCTTAGGTAGCGGGGGGAACAATGAGCAGTTCTTC. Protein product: CASSLGSGGNNEQFF.

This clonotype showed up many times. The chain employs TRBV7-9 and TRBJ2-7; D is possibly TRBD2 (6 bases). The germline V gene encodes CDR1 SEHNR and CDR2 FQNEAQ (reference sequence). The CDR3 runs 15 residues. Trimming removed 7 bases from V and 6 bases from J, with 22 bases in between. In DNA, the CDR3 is TGTGCCAGCACCCCAGCAGTGGGGGAGGCTCCCGAGCAGTACGTC. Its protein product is CASTPAVGEAPEQYV.

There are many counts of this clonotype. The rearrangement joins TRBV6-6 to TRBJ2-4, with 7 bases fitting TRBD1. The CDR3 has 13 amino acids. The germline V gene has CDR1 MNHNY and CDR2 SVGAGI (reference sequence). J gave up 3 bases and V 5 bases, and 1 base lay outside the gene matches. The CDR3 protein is CASSRDSKNIQYF. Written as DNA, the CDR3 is TGTGCCAGCAGTCGGGACAGCAAAAACATTCAGTACTTC.

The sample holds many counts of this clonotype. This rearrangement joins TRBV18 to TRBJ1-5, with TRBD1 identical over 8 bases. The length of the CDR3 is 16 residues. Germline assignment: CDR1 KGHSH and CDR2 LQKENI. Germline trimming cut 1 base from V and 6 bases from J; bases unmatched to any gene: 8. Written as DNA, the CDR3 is TGTGCCAGCTCACCACTAGCGGGACAGGTGATTCAGCCCCAGCATTTT. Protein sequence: CASSPLAGQVIQPQHF.

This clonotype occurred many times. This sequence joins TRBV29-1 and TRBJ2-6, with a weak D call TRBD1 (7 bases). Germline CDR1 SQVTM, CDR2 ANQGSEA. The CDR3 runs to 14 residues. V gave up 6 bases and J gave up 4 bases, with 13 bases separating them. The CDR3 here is CSVRGTDGANVLTF. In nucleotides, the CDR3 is TGCAGCGTCCGCGGGACAGACGGGGCCAACGTCCTGACTTTC.

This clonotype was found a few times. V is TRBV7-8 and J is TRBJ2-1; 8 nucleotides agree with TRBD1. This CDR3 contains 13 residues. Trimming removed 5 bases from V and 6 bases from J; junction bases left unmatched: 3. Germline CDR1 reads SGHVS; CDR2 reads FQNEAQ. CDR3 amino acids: CASSTDRGNEQFF. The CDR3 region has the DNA TGTGCCAGCAGCACCGACAGGGGCAATGAGCAGTTCTTC.

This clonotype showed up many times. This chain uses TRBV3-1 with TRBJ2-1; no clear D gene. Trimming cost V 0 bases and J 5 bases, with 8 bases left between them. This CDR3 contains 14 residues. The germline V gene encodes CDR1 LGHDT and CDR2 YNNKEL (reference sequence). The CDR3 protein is CASSQDLIDNEQFF. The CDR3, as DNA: TGTGCCAGCAGCCAAGATTTAATAGACAATGAGCAGTTCTTC.